This T cell receptor beta chain is from a study of tumor-infiltrating lymphocytes in primary liver carcinoma. Study context: Cases comprised patients with primary liver carcinoma who received surgical resection. Productive TCRbeta read counts per sample ran from roughly 3.5 to 7 million and were similar across tissue types.

Germline CDR1 reads MNHEY; CDR2 reads SVGEGT. Deletions cut 0 bases from V and 2 bases from J, with 11 bases between. The CDR3 consists of 15 residues. Study-level findings and limits: The 250 largest clones made up significantly more of tumor than blood repertoires (p = 0.039).

It was unsorted whole blood that yielded blood RNA, and germline DNA was also extracted. As regards this clonotype: Its antigen is unknown.

The template, about 500 ng total RNA, yielded TCR beta cDNA made with a constant-region primer. The TCR beta library was amplified through three nested multiplex PCR rounds in a modified ARM-PCR procedure. The first two PCR rounds used TRBV1-TRBV30 forward primers with a C-beta reverse primer, roughly 10 cycles each. TCRdb redid the calling of the multiplex PCR reads with MiXCR, one entry per CDR3 protein. The sample yields some 180,000 distinct CDR3 sequences, over 45% seen once. The rearrangement links TRBV6-2 or TRBV6-3 to TRBJ2-7; D not resolved. The sequence was collected from a middle-aged man with primary liver carcinoma and hepatitis B virus infection. Sequencing input: peripheral blood. This CDR3 reads CASSYSDGSTYEQYF. In DNA form, the CDR3 reads TGTGCCAGCAGTTACTCGGACGGGTCTACCTACGAGCAGTACTTC.